Given below is one T cell receptor (beta chain) in context. The record originates from a study of blood T cells in healthy people across ages. Healthy individuals of Caucasian origin from Russia, aged about 6 to 95, served as donors. PCR was performed a second time for about 6 to 12 cycles using a sample-barcoded 5' primer and a J-beta primer mix. MiXCR, run by TCRdb on the 5' RACE reads, gives a single entry per CDR3 protein. The sample has about 800,000 distinct CDR3 sequences, approximately 25% seen once. From germline, CDR1 is SNHLY and CDR2 FYNNEI. There are 14 residues in the CDR3. V lost 1 base, J lost 0 bases, and 7 bases lay in between. The sample was also linked to a second study, of T cells of mothers and their children. That paper states: In the second PCR, M1S primer introduced barcodes and 2-4 random bases. Researchers report slightly higher, though non-significant, overlap in related mother-child pairs than in unrelated pairs.

The J gene is TRBJ2-7, the V gene TRBV2; D is possibly TRBD1 (5 bases). Sequencing was done on a sample of blood. The TCR was taken from a boy aged 5 to 17 in good health. The CDR3: CASSEDDSSYEQYF. The CDR3 DNA reads TGTGCCAGCAGTGAAGACGACAGCTCCTACGAGCAGTACTTC.